These 19 T cell receptor beta chains were all obtained from the same sample, sequenced in a study of T cell repertoires in cytomegalovirus infection. These receptors lack a known antigen. TCRdb fed the reads into MiXCR, producing one record per CDR3 protein. The data show 110,000 or so distinct CDR3 sequences, over 30% seen once. The specimen was CD8+ T cells from cultured PBMCs, collected from culture after CMV antigen stimulation. The receptors were sampled from a human donor in good health (CMV status not recorded). Some clones in this sample may be carry-over from other donors' samples.

This clonotype has ten or more counts. This chain joins TRBV7-6 and TRBJ1-1; 9 bases align to TRBD1. Germline lookup yields CDR1 SGHVS and CDR2 FNYEAQ. The CDR3 has 17 amino acids. The ends lost 3 bases at V and 4 bases at J; junction bases unmatched: 12. DNA of the CDR3: TGTGCCAGCAGCTTGGAAGGGACAGGGACCCGAAGCACTGAAGCTTTCTTT. It is translated as CASSLEGTGTRSTEAFF. The full variable domain, rest sourced from reference TRBV7-6 and TRBJ1-1, is GAGVSQSPRYKVTKRGQDVALRCDPISGHVSLYWYRQALGQGPEFLTYFNYEAQQDKSGLPNDRFSAERPEGSISTLTIQRTEQRDSAMYRCASSLEGTGTRSTEAFFGQGTRLTVV.

This clonotype was observed a few times. This sequence joins TRBV6-2 or TRBV6-3 and TRBJ1-4; D unclear. Germline V gene sequence: CDR1 MNHEY, CDR2 SVGEGT. With 10 bases removed from V and 6 bases from J, the gap between germline ends came to 21 bases. CDR3 length equals 15 residues. DNA of the CDR3: TGTGCCACCCTATTCTCGCCAGGCGGAGATGAAAAACTGTTTTTT. This gives the protein CATLFSPGGDEKLFF.

The chain has TRBV7-9 and TRBJ2-1; 13 nucleotides line up with TRBD2. From germline, CDR1 is SEHNR and CDR2 FQNEAQ (reference sequence). The CDR3 extends over 15 amino acids. Trimming took 4 bases from V and 10 from J; bases not matched to a gene: 7. DNA of the CDR3: TGTGCCAGCAGCTCCGGACTAGCGGGGGTCAAGGAGCAGTTCTTC. Amino acid sequence: CASSSGLAGVKEQFF.

This clonotype was counted a few times. This chain uses TRBV2 with TRBJ2-1; D is possibly TRBD2 (6 bases). V was trimmed by 8 bases and J by 5 bases, leaving 19 bases between them. Germline V lookup: CDR1 SNHLY, CDR2 FYNNEI. The CDR3 extends over 15 amino acids. The CDR3 reads CASWGSLGGDNEQFF. CDR3 DNA sequence: TGTGCCAGCTGGGGTTCTTTGGGCGGGGACAATGAGCAGTTCTTC.

The chain combines TRBV7-9 with TRBJ1-2; D may be TRBD1 (5 bases). The CDR3 has 14 amino acids. V was trimmed by 4 bases and J by 0 bases, leaving 9 bases between them. CDR1 SEHNR and CDR2 FQNEAQ come from the germline V gene (reference sequence). CDR3 nucleotide sequence: TGTGCCAGCAGCTGGGACGGAGCTAACTATGGCTACACCTTC. Protein sequence: CASSWDGANYGYTF.

V gene TRBV27 combines with J gene TRBJ2-7; TRBD1 might be the D (6 bases). The ends were cut back, 5 bases at V and 3 bases at J, with 17 bases in the middle. The germline CDR1 and CDR2 sequences are MNHEY and SMNVEV (reference sequence). The CDR3 runs to 15 residues. The CDR3 region is CASSQGTGHFYEQYF. CDR3 DNA: TGTGCCAGCAGTCAAGGAACGGGACATTTCTACGAGCAGTACTTC.

The chain joins TRBV20-1 to TRBJ1-5; TRBD1 matches at 7 bases. The CDR3 sequence is 17 residues long. CDR1 and CDR2 (germline): DFQATT, SNEGSKA (reference sequence). The J segment lost 5 bases and the V segment lost 0 bases, leaving 13 bases of the junction unmatched. Here the CDR3 DNA reads TGCAGTGCTAGAGATCGGAGTAAAACAGGGGTCGATCAGCCCCAGCATTTT. Residues: CSARDRSKTGVDQPQHF.

Only a few counts were recorded for this clonotype. The chain employs TRBV10-3 and TRBJ1-1; D is unresolved. Germline V gene data show CDR1 as ENHRY and CDR2 as SYGVKD. With 7 bases removed from V and 0 bases from J, the gap between germline ends came to 9 bases. This CDR3 has 13 amino acids. As DNA, the CDR3 is TGTGCCATCACCAAGCAGGTGAACACTGAAGCTTTCTTT. Its translation is CAITKQVNTEAFF.

This clonotype was observed a handful of times. The chain carries TRBV5-5 and TRBJ2-4; no clear D. The V gene's germline CDR1 is SGHKS and CDR2 YYEKEE (reference sequence). V lost 1 base and J 0 bases, leaving 5 bases between the germline ends. There are 14 residues in the CDR3. CDR3 sequence: CASSLFSAKNIQYF. CDR3 sequence (DNA): TGTGCCAGCAGCTTGTTCTCAGCCAAAAACATTCAGTACTTC.

The chain links TRBV27 to TRBJ2-6; D may be TRBD2 (6 bases). This CDR3 spans 15 amino acids. Germline CDR1 reads MNHEY; CDR2 reads SMNVEV (reference sequence). V was pared by 7 bases and J by 4 bases, with 14 bases between. Here the CDR3 DNA reads TGTGCCAGCACCCTCCGGGGGTACGGGGCCAACGTCCTGACTTTC. It is translated as CASTLRGYGANVLTF.

This sequence joins TRBV7-8 and TRBJ2-1; TRBD1 might be the D (6 bases). Trimming cost V 2 bases and J 7 bases, with 18 bases left between them. Per the germline V gene, CDR1 is SGHVS and CDR2 is FQNEAQ. The CDR3 is 16 residues long. The CDR3 sequence is CASSLSVWGRGNEQFF. CDR3 bases: TGTGCCAGCAGCTTATCGGTCTGGGGGCGCGGGAATGAGCAGTTCTTC.

The V call is TRBV7-9, the J call TRBJ2-5, with 7 bases aligning to TRBD1. With V trimmed by 0 bases and J by 1 base, 2 bases remained unmatched. The CDR3 runs 15 residues. The V gene's germline CDR1 is SEHNR and CDR2 FQNEAQ (reference sequence). The CDR3 DNA reads as TGTGCCAGCAGCTTAGCACAGGGGACCCAAGAGACCCAGTACTTC. It translates to CASSLAQGTQETQYF.

The chain links TRBV12-5 to TRBJ1-1; 9 bases are shared with TRBD1. V dropped 6 bases and J dropped 5; count of bases not matched to a gene: 7. Germline V CDR1 and CDR2: LGHNT, FRNRAP. The CDR3 contains 14 residues. The CDR3 loop reads CASGDTGGWTEAFF. The CDR3 nucleotides are TGTGCTAGTGGGGACACAGGGGGCTGGACTGAAGCTTTCTTT.

The chain combines TRBV28 with TRBJ2-7, with a possible D match to TRBD2 (6 bases). V shed 5 bases and J shed 1 base, with 18 bases lying between them. The germline CDR1 and CDR2 sequences are MDHEN and SYDVKM. This CDR3 comprises 16 residues. The CDR3 reads CASSPPRGEDSYEQYF. Written as DNA, the CDR3 is TGTGCCAGCAGTCCCCCTAGAGGGGAGGATTCCTACGAGCAGTACTTC.

The table lists this clonotype with many counts. This rearrangement joins TRBV6-6 to TRBJ1-6, with 9 bases lining up with TRBD1. This CDR3 spans 16 amino acids. The V segment lost 5 bases and the J segment 7 bases; nucleotides outside the gene matches: 9. CDR1 MNHNY and CDR2 SVGAGI come from the germline V gene (reference sequence). The DNA of the CDR3 is TGTGCCAGCAGTCCCCGGGGGACAGGGTCCAATTCACCCCTCCACTTT. Residues: CASSPRGTGSNSPLHF.

J is TRBJ2-5 and V is TRBV27; D may be TRBD1 (5 bases). From germline, CDR1 is MNHEY and CDR2 SMNVEV (reference sequence). The V end lost 2 bases, the J end lost 5 bases, and 15 bases lay between the germline ends. The length of the CDR3 is 15 residues. The CDR3 DNA reads TGTGCCAGCAGTTTAGGTCACAGGTTGGTCGAGACCCAGTACTTC. Amino acids: CASSLGHRLVETQYF.

The rearrangement links TRBV18 to TRBJ2-1, with unresolved D. The CDR3 consists of 16 residues. The ends were cut back, 2 bases at V and 2 bases at J, with 13 bases in the middle. In germline, CDR1 is KGHSH, CDR2 LQKENI. CDR3 sequence: CASSPSIEFTYNEQFF. For the CDR3, the DNA is TGTGCCAGCTCACCAAGTATCGAGTTCACCTACAATGAGCAGTTCTTC.

A few counts support this clonotype. V and J are TRBV4-1 and TRBJ2-2; the D gene could be TRBD1 or TRBD2 (5 bases each). Germline loops: CDR1 MGHRA, CDR2 YSYEKL. CDR3 length equals 13 residues. V lost 3 bases to trimming and J lost 5 bases, with 7 bases between them. CDR3 coding DNA: TGCGCCAGCAGCCATGGGGGAACCGGGGAGCTGTTTTTT. It encodes CASSHGGTGELFF.

This clonotype has at least ten counts. J is TRBJ2-3 and V is TRBV7-6; D perhaps matches TRBD2 (7 bases). The germline CDR1 and CDR2 sequences are SGHVS and FNYEAQ. The V and J ends lost 1 base and 2 bases respectively, with 13 bases between them. The CDR3 loop spans 16 amino acids. CDR3 in amino acids: CASSLGGGGYTDTQYF. CDR3 DNA: TGTGCCAGCAGCTTAGGGGGGGGCGGGTACACAGATACGCAGTATTTT.